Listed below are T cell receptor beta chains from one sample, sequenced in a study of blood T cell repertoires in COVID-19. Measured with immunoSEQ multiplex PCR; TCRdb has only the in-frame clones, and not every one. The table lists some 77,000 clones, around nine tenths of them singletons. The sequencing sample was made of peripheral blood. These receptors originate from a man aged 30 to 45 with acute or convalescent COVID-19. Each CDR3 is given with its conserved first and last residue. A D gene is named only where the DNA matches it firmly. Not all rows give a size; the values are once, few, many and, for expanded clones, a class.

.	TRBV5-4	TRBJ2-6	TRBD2	CASSGRSGGPGANVLTF	TGTGCCAGCAGCGGGAGGAGCGGGGGCCCTGGGGCCAACGTCCTGACTTTC
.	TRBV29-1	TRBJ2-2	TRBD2	CSGSLAGVQTGELFF	TGCAGCGGATCTCTAGCGGGAGTTCAAACCGGGGAGCTGTTTTTT
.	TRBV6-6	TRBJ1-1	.	CASSLDSTEAFF	TGTGCCAGCAGTTTAGACAGCACTGAAGCTTTCTTT
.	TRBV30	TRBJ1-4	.	CAWSVLVNEKLFF	TGTGCCTGGAGTGTACTTGTCAATGAAAAACTGTTTTTT
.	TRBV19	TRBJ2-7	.	CASSISITGEQYF	TGTGCCAGTAGTATCTCAATAACGGGGGAGCAGTACTTC
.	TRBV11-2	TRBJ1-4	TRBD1	CASSLSGQGATNEKLFF	TGTGCCAGCAGCCTCAGTGGACAGGGCGCAACTAATGAAAAACTGTTTTTT
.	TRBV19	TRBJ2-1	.	CASSSSGGGYNEQFF	TGTGCCAGTAGTTCTAGCGGAGGGGGGTACAATGAGCAGTTCTTC
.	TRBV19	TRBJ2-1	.	CASSIGGDEQFF	TGTGCCAGTAGTATTGGCGGGGATGAGCAGTTCTTC
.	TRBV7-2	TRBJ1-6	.	CASRQESISPLHF	TGTGCCAGTCGCCAAGAGTCAATTTCACCCCTCCACTTT
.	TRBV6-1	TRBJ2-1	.	CASRMEGMAYNEQFF	TGTGCCAGCAGAATGGAGGGCATGGCCTACAATGAGCAGTTCTTC
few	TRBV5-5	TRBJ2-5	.	CASSITGSETQYF	TGTGCCAGCAGCATTACAGGGTCAGAGACCCAGTACTTC
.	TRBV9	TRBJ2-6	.	CASSVSVSGANVLTF	TGTGCCAGCAGCGTAAGCGTCTCTGGGGCCAACGTCCTGACTTTC
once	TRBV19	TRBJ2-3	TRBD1	CASTWTGVADTQYF	TGTGCCAGTACCTGGACAGGGGTGGCAGATACGCAGTATTTT
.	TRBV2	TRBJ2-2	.	CASSDARNTGELFF	TGTGCCAGCAGTGATGCCAGGAACACCGGGGAGCTGTTTTTT
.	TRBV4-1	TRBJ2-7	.	CASSHDRTLSYEQYF	TGCGCCAGCAGCCACGACAGGACCCTCTCCTACGAGCAGTACTTC
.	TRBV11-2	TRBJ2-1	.	CASRPLLSSYNEQFF	TGTGCCAGCAGGCCCCTTCTGAGCTCCTACAATGAGCAGTTCTTC
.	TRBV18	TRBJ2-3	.	CASSRQVVRMDTQYF	TGTGCCAGCTCGCGACAGGTTGTCCGTATGGATACGCAGTATTTT